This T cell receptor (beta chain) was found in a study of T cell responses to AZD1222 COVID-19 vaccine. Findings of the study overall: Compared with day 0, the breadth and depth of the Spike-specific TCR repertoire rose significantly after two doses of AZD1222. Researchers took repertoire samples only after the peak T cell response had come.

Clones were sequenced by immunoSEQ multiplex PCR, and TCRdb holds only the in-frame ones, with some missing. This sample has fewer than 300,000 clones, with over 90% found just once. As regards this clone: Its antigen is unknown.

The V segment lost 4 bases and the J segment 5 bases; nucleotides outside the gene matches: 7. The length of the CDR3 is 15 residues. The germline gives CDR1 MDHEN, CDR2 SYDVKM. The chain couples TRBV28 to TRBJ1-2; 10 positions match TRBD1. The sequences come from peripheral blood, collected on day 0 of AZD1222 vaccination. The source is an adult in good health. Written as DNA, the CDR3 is TGTGCCAGCAGTTCCTCACCGGGACAGGGGTATGGCTACACCTTC. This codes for CASSSSPGQGYGYTF.